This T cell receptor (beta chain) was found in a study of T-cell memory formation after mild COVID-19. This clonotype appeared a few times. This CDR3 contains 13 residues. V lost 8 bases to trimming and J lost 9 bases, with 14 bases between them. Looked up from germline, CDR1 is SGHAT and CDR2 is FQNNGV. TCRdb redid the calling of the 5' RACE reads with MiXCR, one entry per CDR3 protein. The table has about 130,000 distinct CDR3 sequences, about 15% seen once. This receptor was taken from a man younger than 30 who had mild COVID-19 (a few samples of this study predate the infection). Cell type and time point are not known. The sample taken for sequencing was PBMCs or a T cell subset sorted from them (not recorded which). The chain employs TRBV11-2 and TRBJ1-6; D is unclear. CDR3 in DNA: TGTGCCAGCGCGCAAGGCCGGGGTTCACCCCTCCACTTT. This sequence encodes CASAQGRGSPLHF.